These 7 T cell receptor beta chains were all obtained from the same sample, sequenced in a study of T cell responses to AZD1222 COVID-19 vaccine. Only in-frame clones appear in the TCRdb table, and some are missing; sequencing was by immunoSEQ multiplex PCR. The sample holds approximately 100,000 clones, around 87% seen once. The specimen comprised peripheral blood, sampled 28 days after the second AZD1222 dose. The receptors derive from an adult who received the AZD1222 COVID-19 vaccine.

The chain recombines TRBV29-1 with TRBJ1-1, with D possibly TRBD1 on 5 matching bases. The CDR3 runs 13 residues. V was shortened by 5 bases and J by 3 bases, with 13 bases between the two germline ends. Germline CDR1 and CDR2: SQVTM and ANQGSEA. CDR3 region: CSVPSTDHTEAFF. For the CDR3, the DNA is TGCAGCGTTCCTTCGACAGACCACACTGAAGCTTTCTTT.

The J gene is TRBJ2-7, the V gene TRBV7-9, with D possibly being TRBD2 (5 bases). The V gene lost 4 bases and the J gene lost 5 bases, with 12 bases spanning the gap. This CDR3 spans 13 amino acids. Per germline, CDR1 SEHNR and CDR2 FQNEAQ (reference sequence). The CDR3 coding sequence is TGTGCCAGCAGCTCGACTATCCGCCACGAGCAGTACTTC. Translating gives CASSSTIRHEQYF.

This rearrangement joins TRBV27 to TRBJ2-7; tentative D call: TRBD2 (6 bases). The CDR3 is 15 residues long. Germline CDR1 MNHEY, CDR2 SMNVEV (reference sequence). The germline V and J ends were trimmed by 4 bases and 2 bases, with 15 bases remaining between them. The CDR3 DNA reads as TGTGCCAGCAGTTATTATGGGACTGGAGCCTACGAGCAGTACTTC. Protein sequence: CASSYYGTGAYEQYF.

Remarks on this clone: Other DNA sequences in the sample encode the same CDR3. As DNA, the CDR3 is TGTGCCAGCAGTTTAGGCACTGAAGCTTTCTTT. It yields the protein CASSLGTEAFF. The V and J genes are TRBV12-3 or TRBV12-4 and TRBJ1-1; D ambiguous. V lost 1 base, J lost 4 bases, and 1 base lay in between. The CDR3 loop spans 11 amino acids.

This clone was counted a few times. The chain uses TRBV19 and TRBJ1-1; D is undetermined. Germline V lookup: CDR1 LNHDA, CDR2 SQIVND (reference sequence). Trimming left V 2 bases short and J 6 bases short, with 10 bases between. CDR3 length: 13 amino acids. The CDR3, as DNA: TGTGCCAGTAGTATATTCTCGTATGCTGAAGCTTTCTTT. Residues: CASSIFSYAEAFF.

The genes are TRBV11-2 and TRBJ1-2; no reliable D call. This CDR3 is 11 amino acids long. Germline V gene lookup returns CDR1 SGHAT and CDR2 FQNNGV. V lost 5 bases and J lost 5, with 6 bases in between. The chain's CDR3 is CASSPGYGYTF. For the CDR3, the DNA is TGTGCCAGCAGCCCCGGTTATGGCTACACCTTC.

The chain joins TRBV5-1 to TRBJ2-2, with a tentative D call TRBD2 (7 bases). Germline V gene lookup returns CDR1 SGHRS and CDR2 YFSETQ. Trimming shortened V by 4 bases and J by 3 bases, and 19 bases separated the two germline ends. This CDR3 is built from 17 residues. DNA of the CDR3: TGCGCCAGCAGCACGAGTAACAGGGCGGGGGACACCGGGGAGCTGTTTTTT. Translation gives CASSTSNRAGDTGELFF.